The entry below gives a single T cell receptor beta chain sequence along with its context. Its antigen is currently unknown. MiXCR, applied by TCRdb to the reads, yields one record per CDR3 protein. Here the sample spans around 570,000 distinct CDR3 sequences, approximately 40% being singletons. The data were obtained in a study of T cell repertoires in cytomegalovirus infection. Study-level information: Recently described HLA-C-restricted plus well-studied HLA-B-restricted CMV epitopes were used.

Germline CDR1 and CDR2: SQVTM and ANQGSEA. The V end was cut by 8 bases, the J end by 8 bases, with 13 bases between. The CDR3 has 11 amino acids. This TCR was recovered from a human donor in good health (CMV status not recorded). Some clones in this sample may be carry-over from other donors' samples. This sequence joins TRBV29-1 and TRBJ2-1; TRBD2 might be the D (5 bases). This sample comprised cultured PBMCs, obtained from culture after CMV antigen stimulation. In DNA, the CDR3 is TGCAGCATTAACGGGGAGTATGAGCAGTTCTTC. Protein: CSINGEYEQFF.